This T cell receptor beta chain derives from a study of blood T cells in healthy people across ages. The CDR3 is 11 amino acids. Germline V gene data show CDR1 as DFQATT and CDR2 as SNEGSKA (reference sequence). The second PCR ran about 6 to 11 cycles with a sample-barcoded 5' primer and J-beta primers. Sequencing of every sample gave 3 million or more CDR3-containing paired-end reads. TCRdb re-derived calls from the 5' RACE reads in MiXCR, one entry per CDR3 protein. The sample holds roughly 1,500,000 distinct CDR3 sequences; 42% are singletons and the top ten take 7% to 9%. Peripheral blood was drawn, around 9.3 milliliters per donor.

Sequencing was done on a sample of blood. This sequence originates from a woman in her late teens or twenties in good health. V usage is TRBV20-1 and J usage is TRBJ2-7; D uncertain. The tail of the sequence fits TRBJ2-5 better, so the J call may be wrong. The CDR3 DNA reads as TGCAGTGCGCGTTCGCCAGAGACCCAGTACTTC. Protein sequence: CSARSPETQYF.